A selection of T cell receptor beta chains follows, all from one sample in a study of read filtering for tumor transcriptome and immune sequencing. MiXCR, applied by TCRdb to the reads, yields one record per CDR3 protein. This table has tens of thousands of distinct CDR3 sequences, around 18% appearing once. The sample was a population of CD138-negative cells sorted from bone marrow. The receptors come from a donor at least 40 years old with multiple myeloma. The CDR3 runs from the conserved cysteine through the conserved F or W. A D gene is named only where the DNA matches it firmly. Where a row states a size, it is once, few, many or the class of an expanded clone; other rows omit it.

length,J,D,V,size,DNA,CDR3
13,TRBJ2-2,.,TRBV5-1,many,TGCGCCAGCAGCAACGAGGGCACCGGGGAGCTGTTTTTT,CASSNEGTGELFF
14,TRBJ2-7,.,TRBV12-3/TRBV12-4,many,TGTGCCAGCAGTTTAGGGGGACACTCCTACGAGCAGTACTTC,CASSLGGHSYEQYF
14,TRBJ2-7,.,TRBV5-1,few,TGCGCCAGCAGCCCGTGGACAGATTCCTACGAGCAGTACTTC,CASSPWTDSYEQYF
15,TRBJ1-6,TRBD1,TRBV3-1,few,TGTGCCAGCAGCCAGGACAGGGCCCTCGGTTCACCCCTCCACTTT,CASSQDRALGSPLHF
14,TRBJ2-7,TRBD1,TRBV6-5,many,TGTGCCAGCAGTCTTCAGGGGGCTAAAGACGAGCAGTACTTC,CASSLQGAKDEQYF
15,TRBJ1-5,TRBD1,TRBV5-1,few,TGCGCCAGCAGCCGCGATGGACAGGAAAATCAGCCCCAGCATTTT,CASSRDGQENQPQHF
15,TRBJ1-2,TRBD1,TRBV11-2,few,TGTGCCAGCAGCCGCTGGACAGGGAGTGTCTATGGCTACACCTTC,CASSRWTGSVYGYTF
15,TRBJ1-2,.,TRBV9,.,TGTGCCAGCAGCTCCTACAGGGAGGTTGCGTTCGGCTACACCTTC,CASSSYREVAFGYTF
16,TRBJ2-1,.,TRBV6-1,many,TGTGCCAGCAGTACCGCTTCGACTTTAGGGACCAATGAGCAGTTCTTC,CASSTASTLGTNEQFF
17,TRBJ2-7,TRBD2,TRBV12-3/TRBV12-4,many,TGTGCCAGCAGTTCCGCAACTAGCGGGGGGCCTTCTTACGAGCAGTACTTC,CASSSATSGGPSYEQYF
13,TRBJ1-1,.,TRBV29-1,.,TGCAGCGTTGATGGACAGTCGAACACTGAAGCTTTCTTT,CSVDGQSNTEAFF
12,TRBJ2-5,TRBD2,TRBV10-3,many,TGTGCCATTTCCCTAGCGGGGGAGACCCAGTACTTC,CAISLAGETQYF
16,TRBJ2-4,.,TRBV4-1,few,TGCGCCAGCAGCCAATTCTCGGGACTAGCCAAAAACATTCAGTACTTC,CASSQFSGLAKNIQYF
17,TRBJ2-1,TRBD1,TRBV15,few,TGTGCCACCAGCAGATCGGGACAGTGGGAATTCTACAATGAGCAGTTCTTC,CATSRSGQWEFYNEQFF
13,TRBJ1-4,.,TRBV20-1,many,TGCAGTGCTGATAGGACAGTGAATGAAAAACTGTTTTTT,CSADRTVNEKLFF
12,TRBJ2-1,.,TRBV29-1,many,TGCAGCACGGATGGGGGCTACAATGAGCAGTTCTTC,CSTDGGYNEQFF
18,TRBJ2-3,TRBD2,TRBV20-1,.,TGCAGTGCCCGACAGGGAAGCGGGAGGGCCGGGGGCACAGATACGCAGTATTTT,CSARQGSGRAGGTDTQYF
13,TRBJ2-5,.,TRBV6-1,few,TGTGCCAGCAGTCAACTCATCCAAGAGACCCAGTACTTC,CASSQLIQETQYF
15,TRBJ2-1,.,TRBV19,medium-sized,TGTGCCAGTAGTGTTGAGGACTCTCCGTACAATGAGCAGTTCTTC,CASSVEDSPYNEQFF
13,TRBJ2-7,TRBD2,TRBV27,many,TGTGCCAGCGGCGGGACTAGCGGCTACGAGCAGTACTTC,CASGGTSGYEQYF
19,TRBJ2-1,.,TRBV7-7,.,TGTGCTCGCAGCTCGAAAAAACGAGGAACTAGCCCTTCGTACAATGAGCAGTTCTTC,CARSSKKRGTSPSYNEQFF
13,TRBJ2-3,.,TRBV29-1,many,TGCAGCGTTGATCAGGGGTTCACAGATACGCAGTATTTT,CSVDQGFTDTQYF
13,TRBJ2-7,.,TRBV2,.,TGTGCCAGCCGGGACTCCGTTCTTTACGAGCAGTGCTTC,CASRDSVLYEQCF
13,TRBJ2-1,.,TRBV12-3/TRBV12-4,many,TGTGCCAGCAGTTTCCGCGACAGGCCATCCGGGATCTTC,CASSFRDRPSGIF
12,TRBJ2-7,.,TRBV7-9,.,TGTGCCAGCAGCTCGGCTACCTACGAGCAGTACTTC,CASSSATYEQYF
13,TRBJ2-1,.,TRBV24-1,few,TGTGCCACCAGTGATCCGAACGGAGGCGAGCAGCTCTTC,CATSDPNGGEQLF
13,TRBJ2-3,TRBD1,TRBV2,many,TGTGCCAGCATCAGGGGGAACACAGATACGCAGTATTTT,CASIRGNTDTQYF
12,TRBJ1-1,TRBD1,TRBV7-9,many,TGTGCCAGCAGCTTTACCGGGACAGTGGCTTTCTTT,CASSFTGTVAFF
13,TRBJ2-5,TRBD2,TRBV28,few,TGTGCCAGCAGTCGTAGCGGGCCCACGACCCAGTACTTC,CASSRSGPTTQYF
16,TRBJ2-1,TRBD1,TRBV20-1,many,TGCAGTGCTAGAGATCTCGGACAGGGTTTGGGTAATGAGCAGTTCTTC,CSARDLGQGLGNEQFF
14,TRBJ1-5,TRBD1,TRBV2,many,TGTGCCAGCAGGGGGACAGGGAACAATCAGCCCCAGCATTTT,CASRGTGNNQPQHF
13,TRBJ2-5,.,TRBV29-1,.,TGCAGCGTTGGTATAGGGGGCGGGAAGACCCAGTCCTTC,CSVGIGGGKTQSF
13,TRBJ2-7,TRBD1,TRBV7-9,many,TGTGCCAGCAGCCCCTCAGGGGGTGGCGAGCAGTACTTC,CASSPSGGGEQYF
14,TRBJ2-1,.,TRBV5-1,many,TGCGCCAGCAGCACGGCCAGCTCCTACAATGAGCAGTTCTTC,CASSTASSYNEQFF
15,TRBJ2-1,TRBD2,TRBV5-4,medium-sized,TGTGCCAGCAGTCCAACTAGCGGGAGGGCGTATGAGCAGTTCTTC,CASSPTSGRAYEQFF
12,TRBJ2-1,.,TRBV5-4,.,TGTGCCAGCAGCGATGAAGACAATGAGCAGTTCTTC,CASSDEDNEQFF
15,TRBJ2-3,TRBD1,TRBV6-1,many,TGTGCCAGCATCCAAAACAGGGGGGGCACAGATACGCAGTATTTT,CASIQNRGGTDTQYF
13,TRBJ1-6,.,TRBV7-6,many,TGTGCCAGCAGCTCGCTCGGGGATTCACCCCTCCACTTT,CASSSLGDSPLHF
17,TRBJ1-5,TRBD1,TRBV28,many,TGTGCCAGCAGTTTATCCTGGGACAGGGGGCTCGTTCAGCCCCAGCATTTT,CASSLSWDRGLVQPQHF
14,TRBJ2-7,TRBD1,TRBV5-1,.,TGCGCCAGCAGCTTGGGGACAGGGCTTATCGAGCAGTACTTC,CASSLGTGLIEQYF
15,TRBJ1-4,.,TRBV5-5,many,TGTGCCAGCAGCCACCGGGACCAGGTTTGGGAAAAACTGTTTTTT,CASSHRDQVWEKLFF
13,TRBJ2-3,.,TRBV28,many,TGTGCCAGCATTAGGGAGCTCACAGATACGCAGTATTTT,CASIRELTDTQYF
15,TRBJ1-1,.,TRBV6-1,many,TGTGCCAGCAGTGAAGCGGGCAGGGGAAGGACTGAAGCTTTCTTT,CASSEAGRGRTEAFF
14,TRBJ1-5,.,TRBV28,many,TGTGCCAGCAAGTGGCCGACCGCCTATCAGCCCCAGCATTTT,CASKWPTAYQPQHF
15,TRBJ2-6,.,TRBV24-1,many,TGTGCCACCAGTCCAGGGAGACCTGGGGCCAACGTCCTGACTTTC,CATSPGRPGANVLTF
14,TRBJ1-1,.,TRBV20-1,many,TGCAGTGCCCCTTCCCGGCAGATGAACACTGAAGCTTTCTTT,CSAPSRQMNTEAFF
17,TRBJ2-5,.,TRBV25-1,.,TGTGCCAGCAGTGAGCGGAGGGGGGAAGACGGGGAAGAGACCCAGTACTTC,CASSERRGEDGEETQYF
17,TRBJ2-3,TRBD2,TRBV5-4,.,TGTGCCAGCAGCGCTAACTCCGGGACTAGCGGGGTATATACGCAGTATTTT,CASSANSGTSGVYTQYF
12,TRBJ2-2,.,TRBV7-9,many,TGTGCCAGCTACTCGAACACCGGGGAGCTGTTTTTT,CASYSNTGELFF
15,TRBJ1-6,.,TRBV20-1,many,TGCAGTGCGTCGAAGACGTGGGTGGGAAATTCACCCCTCCACTTT,CSASKTWVGNSPLHF
13,TRBJ1-1,.,TRBV18,few,TGTGCCAGCTCACCGGGAGTGAACACTGAAGCTTTCTTT,CASSPGVNTEAFF
14,TRBJ1-4,.,TRBV12-3/TRBV12-4,many,TGTGCCAGCAGTTCCAGCGCGACTAATGAAAAACTGTTTTTT,CASSSSATNEKLFF
15,TRBJ2-7,TRBD1,TRBV30,few,TGTGCCTGGAGCCCGCCCGCCGGGACAGGGGTCAAGCAGTACTTC,CAWSPPAGTGVKQYF
15,TRBJ1-5,.,TRBV7-2,many,TGTGCCAGCAGCTCGCAGGGGATTGGCAATCAGCCCCAGCATTTT,CASSSQGIGNQPQHF